This TCR beta chain was captured by sequencing in a study of blood T cell repertoires in COVID-19. Study in general: From T cells, B-cell-depleted T cells, or PBMCs came the material, which was cDNA or gDNA.

Per the study methods: Researchers report that nucleated cell counts were estimated from reference gene primer amplification. Only in-frame clones appear in the TCRdb table, and some are missing; sequencing was by immunoSEQ multiplex PCR. The D gene and trimming were derived from the DNA, and the V and J assignments and clone size from that table. The sample has approximately 150,000 clones, 80% to 95% seen once. CDR3 length: 15 amino acids. J gave up 7 bases and V 4 bases, and 11 bases lay outside the gene matches. The germline V gene has CDR1 SGHVS and CDR2 FNYEAQ. This clone was detected only once.

The receptor was derived from a woman between 55 and 75 years old with COVID-19, enrolled during active disease. The chain joins TRBV7-6 to TRBJ2-7; TRBD1 matches at 9 bases. The sequenced sample was peripheral blood. CDR3 amino acids: CASSSSGTGTGEQYF. In DNA form, the CDR3 reads TGTGCCAGCAGCTCCTCCGGGACAGGGACGGGAGAGCAGTACTTC.